The 18 T cell receptor beta chains in this list originate from one sample, sequenced in a study of human T cells and chemical hapten exposure. In TCRdb, the RACE reads were re-called with MiXCR into one record per CDR3 protein. The sample lists some 300,000 distinct CDR3 sequences, about 5% occurring once. The time point denotes: pre-sensitization, week 0. Treatment specified: therapeutic diphenylcyclopropenone sensitization with weekly scalp DPC. This specimen was whole blood, taken in connection with sensitization to the hapten diphenylcyclopropenone (DPC). The receptors come from a woman aged 18-30 years with alopecia areata. Some clones in this sample may be carry-over from other donors' samples.

The V gene is TRBV9, the J gene TRBJ2-7, with D hard to call. Trimming cost V 0 bases and J 6 bases, with 10 bases left between them. CDR1 and CDR2 (germline): SGDLS, YYNGEE. The CDR3 runs 13 residues. The CDR3 loop reads CASSVGKVAEQYF. As DNA, the CDR3 is TGTGCCAGCAGCGTAGGTAAGGTGGCCGAGCAGTACTTC.

This clonotype was found many times. This CDR3 reads CASSKGVGNQPQHF. The DNA for the CDR3 is TGTGCCAGCAGTAAGGGGGTTGGCAATCAGCCCCAGCATTTT. J is TRBJ1-5 and V is TRBV2; tentatively, D is TRBD1 (6 bases). The CDR3 is 14 amino acids. V was clipped by 5 bases and J by 2 bases, with 10 bases between them. Germline V gene lookup returns CDR1 SNHLY and CDR2 FYNNEI. Full variable domain (rest looked up from reference TRBV2 and TRBJ1-5): EPEVTQTPSHQVTQMGQEVILRCVPISNHLYFYWYRQILGQKVEFLVSFYNNEISEKSEIFDDQFSVERPDGSNFTLKIRSTKLEDSAMYFCASSKGVGNQPQHFGDGTRLSIL.

The table lists this clonotype with a few counts. This chain connects TRBV29-1 to TRBJ2-5; D might be TRBD2 (5 bases). Deletions cut 4 bases from V and 1 base from J, with 13 bases between. The V gene's germline CDR1 is SQVTM and CDR2 ANQGSEA. The CDR3 is 14 residues long. Here the CDR3 reads CSVGLVGSQETQYF. CDR3 in DNA: TGCAGCGTTGGTTTGGTGGGGAGCCAAGAGACCCAGTACTTC.

V usage is TRBV14 and J usage is TRBJ1-3; D is ambiguous. The CDR3 is 17 residues long. Germline CDR1 reads SGHDN; CDR2 reads FVKESK. Trimming left V 5 bases short and J 1 base short, with 18 bases between. CDR3 nucleotides: TGTGCCAGCAGCTCCGCCCGCGTGGACCTTTCTGGAAACACCATATATTTT. Translation: CASSSARVDLSGNTIYF.

This clonotype was recorded at least ten times. The rearrangement links TRBV2 to TRBJ2-7, with TRBD1 matching over 8 bases. V shed 1 base, J shed 4 bases, and the junction held 6 bases outside the gene matches. From germline, CDR1 is SNHLY and CDR2 FYNNEI. This CDR3 is built from 15 residues. This CDR3 is CASSEGTGSLYEQYF. The CDR3 bases are TGTGCCAGCAGTGAAGGGACAGGGTCTCTTTACGAGCAGTACTTC.

The CDR3 here is CASSLATALNYNEQFF. CDR3 sequence (DNA): TGCGCCAGCAGCTTGGCGACTGCCCTTAACTACAATGAGCAGTTCTTC. The V gene is TRBV5-1, the J gene TRBJ2-1; D gene uncertain. Trimming pared 0 bases from V and 3 bases from J, leaving 13 bases between. The CDR3 consists of 16 residues. CDR1 and CDR2 (germline): SGHRS, YFSETQ.

The rearrangement links TRBV25-1 to TRBJ2-5, with 7 nucleotides matching TRBD1. Losses at the gene ends were 8 bases for V and 5 bases for J; bases not matched to a gene: 5. Germline V gene lookup returns CDR1 MGHDK and CDR2 SYGVNS. CDR3 length equals 12 residues. CDR3 DNA: TGTGCCAGCGACGACAGGGAGGAGACCCAGTACTTC. Protein product: CASDDREETQYF.

This clonotype is labeled as medium-sized. The V call is TRBV7-2, the J call TRBJ2-1; 9 nucleotides match TRBD2. After removal of 5 bases from V and 2 bases from J, the junction contained 4 bases not matched to a gene. Looked up from germline, CDR1 is SGHTA and CDR2 is FQGNSA. The CDR3 covers 15 residues. The CDR3 nucleotides read TGTGCCAGCAGCGGGGCTAGCGGGGCCTACAATGAGCAGTTCTTC. It encodes CASSGASGAYNEQFF.

This clonotype was counted ten times or more. This sequence joins TRBV3-1 and TRBJ2-6; 8 nucleotides match TRBD1. CDR3 length: 17 residues. V lost 6 bases and J lost 2; bases outside the gene matches: 9. CDR1 and CDR2 (germline): LGHDT, YNNKEL (reference sequence). The CDR3 reads CASRLGQGSTGANVLTF. CDR3 bases: TGTGCCAGCAGACTCGGACAGGGAAGTACTGGGGCCAACGTCCTGACTTTC. The full variable domain, completed using reference TRBV3-1 and TRBJ2-6, is DTAVSQTPKYLVTQMGNDKSIKCEQNLGHDTMYWYKQDSKKFLKIMFSYNNKELIINETVPNRFSPKSPDKAHLNLHINSLELGDSAVYFCASRLGQGSTGANVLTFGAGSRLTVL.

This clonotype showed up many times. J is TRBJ2-1 and V is TRBV6-1; D perhaps matches TRBD1 (5 bases). The CDR3 length is 15 residues. Germline V gene data show CDR1 as MNHNS and CDR2 as SASEGT. The V and J ends lost 2 bases and 1 base respectively, with 9 bases between them. The CDR3 protein is CASSEPGPSYNEQFF. CDR3 coding DNA: TGTGCCAGCAGTGAACCAGGGCCTTCCTACAATGAGCAGTTCTTC.

This clonotype was observed a few times. The chain recombines TRBV5-1 with TRBJ1-2, with D tentatively TRBD1 (5 bases). The CDR3 spans 12 residues. Germline CDR1 SGHRS, CDR2 YFSETQ. V gave up 0 bases and J gave up 8 bases, with 8 bases separating them. For the CDR3, the DNA is TGCGCCAGCAGCTTGGAGGGGAACGGCTACACCTTC. It yields the protein CASSLEGNGYTF.

The chain links TRBV6-4 to TRBJ2-3; no clear D gene. V was clipped by 2 bases and J by 0 bases, with 9 bases between them. In germline, CDR1 is MRHNA, CDR2 SNTAGT. This CDR3 region has 15 residues. The CDR3 spells CASSDGETSTDTQYF. DNA for the CDR3: TGTGCCAGCAGTGACGGCGAAACTAGCACAGATACGCAGTATTTT.

This clonotype was counted ten times or more. V gene TRBV4-3 combines with J gene TRBJ2-5, with D perhaps matching TRBD2 (6 bases). This CDR3 is 14 amino acids long. From germline, CDR1 is LGHNA and CDR2 YSLEER. Trimming left V 4 bases short and J 9 bases short, with 18 bases between. The CDR3 nucleotides read TGCGCCAGCAGCCCTAATACTAGCCCCGGGGCCCAGTACTTC. Encoded protein: CASSPNTSPGAQYF.

The table lists this clonotype with many counts. The genes are TRBV3-1 and TRBJ2-3; D unclear. Deletions cut 0 bases from V and 9 bases from J, with 10 bases between. This CDR3 has 13 residues. CDR1 is LGHDT and CDR2 is YNNKEL in the germline V gene (reference sequence). The CDR3 protein is CASSQDIGSTQYF. The CDR3 nucleotides are TGTGCCAGCAGCCAAGATATTGGTAGCACGCAGTATTTT.

The table lists this clonotype with a few counts. The chain is built from TRBV6-2 or TRBV6-3 and TRBJ2-4; TRBD2 is a possible D gene (5 bases). Germline-derived CDR1 and CDR2 are MNHEY and SVGEGT. The CDR3 is 16 residues long. V dropped 6 bases and J dropped 0 bases, with 15 bases sitting between them. The CDR3: CASRDVPGIAKNIQYF. CDR3 nucleotide sequence: TGTGCCAGCAGGGACGTCCCGGGAATAGCCAAAAACATTCAGTACTTC.

This clonotype was seen a handful of times. The chain joins TRBV2 to TRBJ1-2; D might be TRBD1 (5 bases). CDR1 is SNHLY and CDR2 is FYNNEI in the germline V gene. V was pared by 4 bases and J by 8 bases, with 17 bases between. This CDR3 comprises 14 residues. CDR3 residues: CASSVDWGERGYTF. In nucleotides, the CDR3 is TGTGCCAGCAGTGTAGATTGGGGGGAGAGAGGCTACACCTTC.

This clonotype was seen at least ten times. The chain links TRBV12-3 or TRBV12-4 to TRBJ1-2; TRBD1 might be the D (6 bases). The CDR3 extends over 14 amino acids. Trimming stripped 6 bases from V and 5 bases from J, with 16 bases between. The DNA for the CDR3 is TGTGCCAGCAGGGAACGTGACAGGCCTTATGGCTACACCTTC. It yields the protein CASRERDRPYGYTF.

This clonotype appeared many times. The chain joins TRBV20-1 to TRBJ1-5, with a weak D call TRBD1 (5 bases). The CDR3 has 13 residues. Trimming left V 4 bases short and J 6 bases short, with 13 bases between. In germline, CDR1 is DFQATT, CDR2 SNEGSKA (reference sequence). CDR3 DNA sequence: TGCAGTGCTAAAACAAGGGGTTCTCAGCCCCAGCATTTT. Translating it yields CSAKTRGSQPQHF.